This TCR beta chain appears in the sequencing data of a study of T-cell reconstitution after alpha-beta-depleted transplantation in children. Library preparation (for TCRbeta) was performed with unique molecular identifiers. TCRdb processed the PCR reads anew with MiXCR; each CDR3 protein has one entry. The sample has approximately 400,000 distinct CDR3 sequences, roughly a tenth seen once. This clonotype was seen a handful of times. The sequence derives from a human donor who donated a stem cell graft to a child with acute myeloid leukemia. The sequencing used PBMCs from the stem cell graft donor, collected from the stem cell graft.

The chain's CDR3 is CSAISLAGAPGGDNEQFF. CDR3 sequence (DNA): TGCAGTGCTATCTCCCTAGCGGGAGCGCCCGGCGGGGACAATGAGCAGTTCTTC. The V gene is TRBV20-1, the J gene TRBJ2-1, with 10 bases that match TRBD2. From germline, CDR1 is DFQATT and CDR2 SNEGSKA (reference sequence). The V and J ends lost 4 bases and 5 bases, in that order; junction bases with no gene match: 17. The CDR3 contains 18 residues.